The text below deals with one T cell receptor beta chain. It has no known antigen specificity. Base qualities are not recorded, but no much larger clone differs from it by a single base. The CDR1 and CDR2 encoded by the germline V gene are SGHVS and FNYEAQ. From its cysteine to its phenylalanine, the CDR3 spans 18 amino acids. The sequence is cut down to CDR3 DNA, 54 bases in frame from base 1. V trim: 5 bases; J trim: 4 bases; unmatched bases: 15. The entry originates in a study of long-term antiretroviral therapy in people with HIV (dated by TCRdb to about 2022). With respect to the entire study: The earliest samples were collected approximately a decade before the 2015 WHO recommendation for immediate ART, a period when ART was typically delayed until CD4 counts fell. This retrospective serial study examined whether starting ART and sustained HIV suppression were associated with changes in the composition and diversity of the TRB repertoire in peripheral blood. The cohort contributed roughly 200 cryopreserved PBMC samples from around 30 adults with confirmed HIV infection, collected serially over a mean of roughly 6 years (range 1-12). Among the roughly 30 participants with HIV, eleven were female. No cross-contamination during QIAcube processing was seen in test extractions of a monoclonal T-cell line run alongside a few dozen polyclonal samples.

Participants were included only if at least one PBMC sample before ART initiation and at least two post-ART samples were available. Treatment was received in the United States of America by all participants with HIV. Cryopreserved samples of about 0.95-10 million PBMC were thawed and washed before DNA extraction. At the time of the earliest PBMC sample for each participant with HIV, ages ranged from about 20 to 54 years. PBMC samples were contributed by each participant from 1-4 timepoints before ART initiation and 2-8 timepoints after ART initiation, with a median of 7 samples. Serial HIV viral load, CD4+ T-cell count, ART history and demographic data were obtained for every participant. Genomic DNA was extracted from unsorted PBMC with a Qiagen kit on a QIAcube, with processing performed in batches of 12 samples. Overall study outcomes, separate from this receptor: Inferences about post-ART repertoire changes were limited because no data were available on ART adherence, viral resistance or therapy changes. Owing to limited PBMC availability, only the TCR beta chain was sequenced, without alpha chain pairing. The samples span the years 2004 to 2017, and the ART regimens used may be less effective than current regimens. Starting ART was linked to a significant rise in TRB diversity, yet even after long-term ART the diversity remained significantly lower than in transplant donor controls. Expanded TRB clones identified before ART initiation dominated the repertoire at all time points, although this dominance fluctuated and declined in many PLHIV after ART. CDR3 length ranges in HIV repertoires were narrower than in controls, and network structure suggested an antigen-experienced repertoire with only a slight naive shift after ART. Because pre-ART samples had limited cell numbers, profiling was done on unsorted PBMC rather than on sorted CD4+ and CD8+ T cells.

The immunoSEQ hsTCRB v3.0 assay was used at survey level resolution to sequence the TRB variable region. A depth of roughly 35,000-55,000 T-cell genomes per sample was targeted for TRB sequencing. Pooled TRB libraries were sequenced on an Illumina MiSeq with a v3 150-cycle kit. As for the original processing: Repertoire analysis ran in R within a reproducible Nextflow workflow covering QC, data transformation and analysis. LymphoSeq2, an R package for exploring AIRR-Seq data, was used to implement the custom analyses. A handful of samples that produced fewer than 5000 total TRB sequences were removed, so 150 to 200 HIV repertoires were analyzed. Among the 188 retained HIV repertoires, 59 were collected before ART initiation and some 130 were collected after ART initiation. Repertoires were downsampled to 5000 TRB nucleotide sequences, with summary statistics averaged over 100 downsampling iterations. The analysis kept only TRB sequences whose CDR3 regions were at least seven amino acids long. A Shannon entropy-derived clonality score and the Gini coefficient were used to measure diversity. In the repertoire networks, any two of the top 5000 CDR3 amino acid sequences were connected whenever the two sequences differed by an edit distance of one. Antigen specificity groups and MHC restriction were predicted for TRB CDR3 amino acid sequences with GLIPH2. To flag known CMV, EBV, HIV or tissue antigen associations, CDR3 amino acid sequences were matched against VDJdb and McPAS-TCR. Pre-ART, post-ART and control groups were compared with Wilcoxon signed-rank tests and Holm-Bonferroni correction. Imported from immuneACCESS, the table was reduced by TCRdb to in-frame sequences with V and J called. These copies leave out some clones; in studies compared against another copy, an unresolved V gene accounts for under half, and the cause of the remainder is not known. V and J calls and clone size come straight from that table; D and trimming were deduced from the DNA. Across this sample there are around 19,000 clones, with about four fifths seen only once. The top ten clonotypes cover around 7.6% of the sample.

The chain links TRBV7-6 with TRBJ2-2, and 8 bases in between align with TRBD1. Here the sequenced sample was unsorted PBMCs, taken at the start of antiretroviral therapy. The source of this sequence is a man under 40 with HIV. The CDR3 corresponds to CASSPRPPGQERTGELFF. The bases read TGTGCCAGCAGCCCCAGACCGCCGGGACAGGAGCGCACCGGGGAGCTGTTTTTT.